Below, 27 T cell receptor beta chains from the same sample are listed, as sequenced in a study of blood T cells in healthy people across ages. It was with a sample-barcoded 5' primer and a J-beta primer mix that a second PCR of about 7 to 12 cycles was run. TCRdb recomputed calls from the 5' RACE reads with MiXCR, one row per CDR3 protein. The table includes approximately 1.5 million distinct CDR3 sequences, around 36% detected once. The sample consisted of blood. The receptors were gathered from a woman in her thirties in good health.

This chain connects TRBV9 to TRBJ1-2; no clear D gene. CDR1 and CDR2 from the germline V gene are SGDLS and YYNGEE. The CDR3 sequence is 11 residues long. V was trimmed by 0 bases and J by 8 bases, leaving 5 bases between them. The CDR3 nucleotides are TGTGCCAGCAGCGTAGGATGGGGCTACACCTTC. This gives the protein CASSVGWGYTF.

The chain couples TRBV16 to TRBJ2-7, with D perhaps TRBD1 or TRBD2 (6 bases each). With 0 bases removed from V and 4 bases from J, the gap between germline ends came to 13 bases. The germline gives CDR1 KGHSY, CDR2 FQNENV. The CDR3 consists of 15 residues. For the CDR3, the DNA is TGTGCCAGCAGCCAATCGGAGGGGGAGTTATACGAGCAGTACTTC. This gives the protein CASSQSEGELYEQYF.

This clonotype was detected only a few times. The chain carries TRBV5-5 and TRBJ2-3, with D tentatively TRBD2 (5 bases). Germline assignment: CDR1 SGHKS and CDR2 YYEKEE (reference sequence). The ends were cut back, 4 bases at V and 6 bases at J, with 15 bases in the middle. CDR3 length: 14 residues. The CDR3 is CASSKSGPGDTQYF. CDR3 bases: TGTGCCAGCAGCAAGAGCGGACCCGGGGATACGCAGTATTTT.

Of note for this clonotype: A much larger clonotype is one base distant, so this may be a read error. V usage is TRBV4-2 and J usage is TRBJ2-1; possible D gene TRBD2, 5 bases. Germline-derived CDR1 and CDR2 are LGHNA and YNFKEQ. V shed 8 bases and J shed 10 bases, with 18 bases lying between them. The CDR3 has 13 residues. The CDR3 bases are TGTGCCAGCGGCCCATCACTGTGGAGGGAGCAGTTCTTC. Translated, it gives CASGPSLWREQFF.

For this clonotype: A much larger clone lies a single base off, so this may be a read error. This chain links TRBV10-3 with TRBJ2-5, with TRBD1 identical over 9 bases. The J call may be incorrect, as the DNA end agrees better with TRBJ2-7. The CDR3 totals 13 residues. Germline assignment: CDR1 ENHRY and CDR2 SYGVKD. CDR3: CVIGTGRKNEQYF. The DNA of the CDR3 is TGTGTCATCGGGACAGGGAGGAAGAACGAGCAGTACTTC.

On this clonotype: This may stem from a read error, because a much larger clone lies one nucleotide away. The rearrangement links TRBV7-2 to TRBJ2-7, with a possible D match to TRBD1 (7 bases). Germline CDR1 SGHTA, CDR2 FQGNSA. V was pared by 1 base and J by 10 bases, with 20 bases between. The CDR3 extends over 15 amino acids. The CDR3, as DNA: TGTGCCAGCAGCTTAGTCAGGGGGTCCGGGGAGGCCCAGTACTTC. Translating it yields CASSLVRGSGEAQYF.

The genes are TRBV28 and TRBJ2-1, with D unresolved. The length of the CDR3 is 16 residues. Trimming removed 6 bases at V and 0 bases at J, with 15 bases between. Germline CDR1 and CDR2: MDHEN and SYDVKM. CDR3 sequence: CASSFQGLPSYNEQFF. The CDR3 region has the DNA TGTGCCAGCAGCTTTCAAGGGCTCCCCTCCTACAATGAGCAGTTCTTC.

The rearrangement uses TRBV7-2 and TRBJ2-7; 9 positions match TRBD2. The CDR3 loop spans 15 amino acids. Trimming cost V 7 bases and J 5 bases; bases outside gene matches: 12. Germline assignment: CDR1 SGHTA and CDR2 FQGNSA. The CDR3 DNA reads as TGTGCCAGCAACCCACGTAGCGGGAGTTATGACGAGCAGTACTTC. Amino acids: CASNPRSGSYDEQYF.

This clonotype was observed a few times. The CDR3 DNA is TGCGCCAGCAGCTCCAGGGACAGGCTTTCCTACGAGCAGTACTTC. As protein: CASSSRDRLSYEQYF. This chain uses TRBV5-1 with TRBJ2-7; TRBD1 matches at 8 bases. The CDR3 consists of 15 residues. Germline CDR1 reads SGHRS; CDR2 reads YFSETQ. The J segment lost 1 base and the V segment lost 3 bases, leaving 6 bases of the junction unmatched.

Remarks on this clonotype: Since a much larger clone is just one base distant, this may be a read error. The chain employs TRBV7-2 and TRBJ2-4, with D uncertain. This CDR3 region has 14 residues. The germline V and J ends were trimmed by 4 bases and 0 bases, with 7 bases remaining between them. Germline values: CDR1 SGHTA, CDR2 FQGNSA. CDR3 sequence: CASSSHVAKNIQYF. The CDR3 DNA reads as TGTGCCAGCAGCTCCCATGTAGCCAAAAACATTCAGTACTTC.

The gene calls are TRBV25-1 and TRBJ2-5; weak D call: TRBD2 (5 bases). The CDR3 runs 16 residues. V lost 1 base, J lost 0 bases, and 12 bases lay in between. The V gene's germline CDR1 is MGHDK and CDR2 SYGVNS. The CDR3 nucleotides are TGTGCCAGCAGTGAATTAGCGAGGAACTACCAAGAGACCCAGTACTTC. It yields the protein CASSELARNYQETQYF.

This clonotype was picked up a small number of times. The chain has TRBV9 and TRBJ1-2; 7 bases line up with TRBD1. This CDR3 spans 20 amino acids. Germline assignment: CDR1 SGDLS and CDR2 YYNGEE. J was trimmed by 5 bases and V by 0 bases; bases with no gene match: 22. Here the CDR3 DNA reads TGTGCCAGCAGCGTAGTCCCGACAGGGTCCGGATCTGTTCCTTGGTATGGCTACACCTTC. Translating gives CASSVVPTGSGSVPWYGYTF.

This rearrangement joins TRBV27 to TRBJ1-4; D not certain. The V gene's germline CDR1 is MNHEY and CDR2 SMNVEV (reference sequence). Deletions cut 1 base from V and 7 bases from J, with 13 bases between. The CDR3 runs 15 residues. CDR3 in amino acids: CASSLYSGPGEKLFF. In DNA form, the CDR3 reads TGTGCCAGCAGTTTATATTCAGGCCCTGGTGAAAAACTGTTTTTT.

The CDR3 here is CANTPVWTWRRGNYGYTF. The CDR3 nucleotides are TGTGCCAACACTCCTGTTTGGACGTGGAGAAGGGGTAACTATGGCTACACCTTC. V and J are TRBV12-3 or TRBV12-4 and TRBJ1-2, with TRBD1 as a possible D gene (5 bases). CDR3 length equals 18 residues. Trimming cost V 10 bases and J 1 base, with 28 bases left between them.

This clonotype came up a few times. The chain couples TRBV20-1 to TRBJ2-7; 9 bases match TRBD1. J gave up 5 bases and V 3 bases, and 5 bases lay outside the gene matches. Germline V gene lookup returns CDR1 DFQATT and CDR2 SNEGSKA (reference sequence). The CDR3 consists of 13 residues. This CDR3 is CSARGQGVNEQYF. The CDR3 DNA reads as TGCAGTGCTAGGGGACAGGGTGTCAACGAGCAGTACTTC.

J is TRBJ1-1 and V is TRBV27; D not certain. CDR1 and CDR2 (germline): MNHEY, SMNVEV (reference sequence). The germline V and J ends were trimmed by 9 bases and 1 base, with 15 bases remaining between them. There are 14 residues in the CDR3. The CDR3 sequence: CASSPLNGNTEAFF. For the CDR3, the DNA is TGTGCCAGTAGTCCCCTTAACGGGAACACTGAAGCTTTCTTT.

This clonotype was picked up a small number of times. The genes are TRBV28 and TRBJ2-1; D remains unclear. Germline-derived CDR1 and CDR2 are MDHEN and SYDVKM. Trimming removed 3 bases at V and 6 bases at J, with 6 bases between. There are 12 residues in the CDR3. The CDR3 region has the DNA TGTGCCAGCAGTTTTAGGTTCAATGAGCAGTTCTTC. The encoded protein is CASSFRFNEQFF. The full variable domain, completed using reference TRBV28 and TRBJ2-1, is DVKVTQSSRYLVKRTGEKVFLECVQDMDHENMFWYRQDPGLGLRLIYFSYDVKMKEKGDIPEGYSVSREKKERFSLILESASTNQTSMYLCASSFRFNEQFFGPGTRLTVL.

The V call is TRBV6-2 or TRBV6-3, the J call TRBJ2-7, with 10 bases identical to TRBD2. The CDR3 is 16 residues long. The V and J ends lost 0 bases and 2 bases, in that order; junction bases with no gene match: 4. CDR1 is MNHEY, CDR2 SVGEGT, per germline. CDR3 loop: CASSYSASGSPYEQYF. The CDR3 nucleotides are TGTGCCAGCAGTTACTCGGCTAGCGGGAGTCCCTACGAGCAGTACTTC.

The genes are TRBV28 and TRBJ2-3; weak D call: TRBD1 (5 bases). Per the germline V gene, CDR1 is MDHEN and CDR2 is SYDVKM. The CDR3 is 15 amino acids. V lost 5 bases, J lost 4 bases, and 16 bases lay in between. The CDR3 bases are TGTGCCAGCAGTCTCAGGGTAAATCTGGCAGATACGCAGTATTTT. Protein product: CASSLRVNLADTQYF. The whole variable domain, remainder taken from reference TRBV28 and TRBJ2-3, is DVKVTQSSRYLVKRTGEKVFLECVQDMDHENMFWYRQDPGLGLRLIYFSYDVKMKEKGDIPEGYSVSREKKERFSLILESASTNQTSMYLCASSLRVNLADTQYFGPGTRLTVL.

This rearrangement joins TRBV7-3 to TRBJ2-1; the D gene is possibly TRBD1 (6 bases). V gave up 6 bases and J gave up 9 bases, with 12 bases separating them. Germline V lookup: CDR1 SGHTA, CDR2 FQGTGA. The CDR3 has 12 amino acids. CDR3 in amino acids: CASSKSRGEQFF. The CDR3 DNA is TGTGCCAGCAGTAAGAGCAGGGGTGAGCAGTTCTTC.

The J gene is TRBJ1-5, the V gene TRBV7-9; perhaps TRBD1 as D (5 bases). Trimming shortened V by 0 bases and J by 6 bases, and 15 bases separated the two germline ends. The germline V gene has CDR1 SEHNR and CDR2 FQNEAQ (reference sequence). The CDR3 is 16 amino acids. CDR3 protein: CASSLAGVGGVQPQHF. CDR3 DNA: TGTGCCAGCAGCTTAGCGGGAGTTGGGGGAGTTCAGCCCCAGCATTTT. Together with reference TRBV7-9 and TRBJ1-5, the CDR3 gives the full variable domain: DTGVSQNPRHKITKRGQNVTFRCDPISEHNRLYWYRQTLGQGPEFLTYFQNEAQLEKSRLLSDRFSAERPKGSFSTLEIQRTEQGDSAMYLCASSLAGVGGVQPQHFGDGTRLSIL.

Comment on this clonotype: Sequence at one end of the junction differs from germline and may be a read error. J is TRBJ2-6 and V is TRBV7-6; a possible D gene is TRBD1 (5 bases). The germline V gene has CDR1 SGHVS and CDR2 FNYEAQ. The CDR3 is made up of 17 amino acids. CDR3 loop: CASSLSGLWSGASVLTF. CDR3 DNA: TGTGCCAGCAGCTTGTCAGGCTTGTGGTCTGGGGCCAGCGTCCTGACTTTC.

This clonotype was seen a few times. J is TRBJ2-2 and V is TRBV29-1; maybe TRBD1 (5 bases). With 2 bases removed from V and 13 bases from J, the gap between germline ends came to 20 bases. Germline CDR1 SQVTM, CDR2 ANQGSEA. This CDR3 contains 14 residues. This chain's CDR3 is CSVEFPWGQSRLFF. CDR3 bases: TGCAGCGTTGAATTCCCTTGGGGCCAGAGCAGGCTGTTTTTT.

This clonotype was found a few times. This chain joins TRBV4-2 and TRBJ1-5; 8 nucleotides line up with TRBD1. CDR3 length equals 15 residues. CDR1 LGHNA and CDR2 YNFKEQ come from the germline V gene. The V gene end was trimmed by 6 bases and the J gene end by 4 bases; junction bases not matched to a gene: 8. In DNA form, the CDR3 reads TGTGCCAGCAGACCCGGACAGGGAAGGAATCAGCCCCAGCATTTT. Translating it yields CASRPGQGRNQPQHF.

This clonotype has only one observation. This chain connects TRBV28 to TRBJ2-7; TRBD1 agrees at 8 bases. This CDR3 contains 20 residues. Germline assignment: CDR1 MDHEN and CDR2 SYDVKM. Germline trimming cut 2 bases from V and 2 bases from J; bases unmatched to any gene: 20. CDR3 residues: CASSLRRYEWDRRFTYEQYF. CDR3 coding DNA: TGTGCCAGCAGTTTAAGGAGGTATGAGTGGGACAGGCGTTTTACCTACGAGCAGTACTTC.

This clonotype was observed a handful of times. This chain links TRBV12-3 or TRBV12-4 with TRBJ2-7; tentatively, D is TRBD2 (6 bases). This CDR3 is 14 amino acids long. Trimming took off 4 bases at V and 7 bases at J, with 17 bases between the two ends. DNA of the CDR3: TGTGCCAGCAGTTCGACCGGGACTTCCATTGAGCAGTACTTC. It translates to CASSSTGTSIEQYF.

This clonotype was found a few times. The rearrangement links TRBV7-9 to TRBJ2-1; the match to TRBD2 covers 13 bases. CDR3 length: 17 residues. Germline V gene data show CDR1 as SEHNR and CDR2 as FQNEAQ (reference sequence). V trimming: 5 bases; J trimming: 4 bases; junction bases outside the gene matches: 8. The CDR3 DNA reads as TGTGCCAGCAGCACTCCGGGACTAGCGGGATATTACAATGAGCAGTTCTTC. It encodes CASSTPGLAGYYNEQFF.